This is a list of T cell receptor beta chains from one sample in a study of tumor-infiltrating lymphocytes in oesophageal squamous cell carcinoma. MiXCR, applied by TCRdb to the PCR reads, yields one record per CDR3 protein. This table holds about 11,000 distinct CDR3 sequences, around 50% found once. Sequencing was performed on esophageal tumor tissue. These receptors all come from a female donor with esophageal squamous cell carcinoma. CDR3s include the opening cysteine and the closing phenylalanine or tryptophan. D genes are given only for firm matches. Some rows have no size entry. The others give once, few or many, or a class for an expanded clone.

v_call,clone_size,d_call,j_call,cdr3_length,cdr3_nt,cdr3_aa
TRBV12-3/TRBV12-4,-,-,TRBJ2-1,14,TGTGCCAGCAGCCGTGCCGCTTCATACAATGAGCAGTTCTTC,CASSRAASYNEQFF
TRBV12-3/TRBV12-4,-,-,TRBJ1-1,12,TGTGCCAGCAATCAACAGGGTACTGAAGCTTTCTTT,CASNQQGTEAFF
TRBV6-4,many,TRBD2,TRBJ2-3,15,TGTGCCAGCAGTCTGGGGGGGGGGATTGGAGATACGCAGTATTTT,CASSLGGGIGDTQYF
TRBV7-2,-,-,TRBJ2-5,17,TGTGCCAGCAGCTTAAATTTTGTGACTAGGGCCTACAATGAGCAGTACTTC,CASSLNFVTRAYNEQYF
TRBV11-2,many,-,TRBJ2-2,14,TGTGCCAGCAGCTTTAAAGGAATCCCCGGGGAGCTGTTTTTT,CASSFKGIPGELFF
TRBV2,-,-,TRBJ2-6,15,TGTGCCAGCAGTGAAGCGGAAGCTGGGGCCAACGTCCTGACTTTC,CASSEAEAGANVLTF
TRBV10-3,few,-,TRBJ2-5,13,TGTGCCATCAGTGAGCCCTATCAAGAGACCCAGTACTTC,CAISEPYQETQYF
TRBV7-8,-,TRBD2,TRBJ2-1,13,TGTGTCACAAAGCGGGGGAGGAACAATGAGCAGTTCTTC,CVTKRGRNNEQFF
TRBV18,-,-,TRBJ2-7,15,TGTGCCAGCTCACCTAACGTGGGTCCGGGCTACGAGCAGTACTTC,CASSPNVGPGYEQYF
TRBV7-2,-,-,TRBJ2-3,14,TGTGCCAGCGGCTTAGGTCAGGGTACAGATACGCAGTATTTT,CASGLGQGTDTQYF
TRBV7-3,-,TRBD1,TRBJ2-7,14,TGTGCCAGCAGCCGCGGACAGGGCACCTACGAGCAGTACTTC,CASSRGQGTYEQYF
TRBV7-2,-,TRBD2,TRBJ2-1,16,TGTGCCAGCAGCACCCGACTAGCGGAGACCTACAATGAGCAGTTCTTC,CASSTRLAETYNEQFF
TRBV11-3,-,TRBD1,TRBJ2-3,15,TGTGCCAGCAGCTTACCACCGACAGGGCCAGACACGCAGTATTTT,CASSLPPTGPDTQYF
TRBV2,few,TRBD1,TRBJ2-7,14,TGTGCCAGCATTGGGACAGGGAGGGACTACGAGCAGTACTTC,CASIGTGRDYEQYF
TRBV7-3,few,-,TRBJ2-1,13,TGTGCCAGCAGAACCGAAAGCTGGGATGAGCAGTTCTTC,CASRTESWDEQFF
TRBV6-6,many,TRBD2,TRBJ2-5,18,TGTGCCAGCAGTTACTCAGGACTAGCGGGAGAAGGCGCAGAGACCCAGTACTTC,CASSYSGLAGEGAETQYF
TRBV7-6,few,TRBD1,TRBJ2-5,16,TGTGCCAGCAGCTTAGTGGGACAGAATCTCCAAGAGACCCAGTACTTC,CASSLVGQNLQETQYF
TRBV11-2,-,-,TRBJ2-7,13,TGTGCCAGCAGCTTAGGAGCCCAGGACTTTAAGTTCTTC,CASSLGAQDFKFF
TRBV7-9,-,TRBD1,TRBJ1-2,16,TGTGCCAGCAGTTACAACACCGGGACAGGGGGCCGTGGCTACACCTTC,CASSYNTGTGGRGYTF
TRBV27,-,TRBD1,TRBJ2-1,15,TGTGCCAGCATCAACAGGGGGCTCTACTACAATGAGCAGTTCTTC,CASINRGLYYNEQFF
TRBV20-1,-,-,TRBJ2-1,11,TGCAGTGCTAGTCTGGCGAATGAGCAGTTCTTC,CSASLANEQFF
TRBV7-6,-,-,TRBJ1-2,12,TGTGCCAGCAGCTCACAACAATACGGCTACACCTTC,CASSSQQYGYTF
TRBV2,-,-,TRBJ1-2,14,TGTGCCAGCAGTCTCCCACCGGGGGGCTATGGCTACACCTTC,CASSLPPGGYGYTF
TRBV12-3/TRBV12-4,-,-,TRBJ2-3,12,TGTGCCAGCAGTTTTTCAGTGGGTACGCAGTATTTT,CASSFSVGTQYF
TRBV6-2/TRBV6-3,-,-,TRBJ2-5,17,TGTGCCAGCAGTTACTCTCCGACAGGGAGGAGACAAGGGACCCAGTACTTC,CASSYSPTGRRQGTQYF
TRBV6-2/TRBV6-3,many,TRBD2,TRBJ2-7,14,TGTGCCAGCACCGGACTAGCGGACTCTTACGAGCAGTACTTC,CASTGLADSYEQYF
TRBV5-6,many,TRBD1,TRBJ1-2,16,TGTGCCAGCAGCTTGAATCCGGGACAGGAGTTCTATGGCTACACCTTC,CASSLNPGQEFYGYTF
TRBV7-9,medium-sized,TRBD1,TRBJ1-1,16,TGTGCCAGCAGCCCCCTGGGGACAGGGGGATTCACTGAAGCTTTCTTT,CASSPLGTGGFTEAFF
TRBV7-8,medium-sized,-,TRBJ1-4,16,TGTGCCAGCAGCCCTCGGGGGGGTGGGTGGAGTGAAAAACTGTTTTTT,CASSPRGGGWSEKLFF
TRBV7-6,-,-,TRBJ2-7,11,TGTGCCAGCAGCTTAGCTCCCCTGAGGTTCTTC,CASSLAPLRFF
TRBV6-5,-,-,TRBJ2-7,11,TGTGCCAGCACCCGGAACTACGAGCAGTACTTC,CASTRNYEQYF
TRBV7-4,-,TRBD2,TRBJ2-3,14,TGTGCCAGCAGCTTAGGAGGCGGGAGGGGTGCGCAGTATTTT,CASSLGGGRGAQYF
TRBV7-9,many,-,TRBJ1-6,13,TGTGCCAGCAGCTTGAAGGAATGGTCACCCCTCCACTTT,CASSLKEWSPLHF
TRBV6-2/TRBV6-3,-,-,TRBJ2-6,16,TGTGCCAGCAGTTACTCACCTGTCTCTGGGGCCAACGTCCTGACTTTC,CASSYSPVSGANVLTF
TRBV10-3,-,-,TRBJ2-6,15,TGTGCCATCAGTCTTAGTGGCTCTGGGGCCAACGTCCTGACTTTC,CAISLSGSGANVLTF
TRBV20-1,-,TRBD2,TRBJ2-5,16,TGCAGTGCTAGAGATGAGGCACTAGCGGGCCAAGAGACCCAGTACTTC,CSARDEALAGQETQYF
TRBV12-3/TRBV12-4,once,-,TRBJ1-1,14,TGTGCCAGCAGTTTACGGGGGGCGGACACTGAAGCTTTCTTT,CASSLRGADTEAFF
TRBV5-6,-,-,TRBJ2-7,12,TGTGCCAGCAGCTTCTCTCAGTACGAGCAGTACTTC,CASSFSQYEQYF
TRBV11-2,-,TRBD2,TRBJ2-7,15,TGTGCCAGCAGCTCCTCTAGCGGGAGTTTATACGAGCAGTACTTC,CASSSSSGSLYEQYF
TRBV7-2,-,TRBD2,TRBJ2-7,16,TGTGCCAGCAGCGGAAGCGGACTAGCGGGAGCCCACGAGCAGTACTTC,CASSGSGLAGAHEQYF
TRBV6-6,many,-,TRBJ2-7,13,TGTGCCAGCAGTTACCGGCTTACCTACGAGCAGTACTTC,CASSYRLTYEQYF
TRBV7-2,-,-,TRBJ2-1,12,TGTGCCAGCAGCTTAGGAGGGCGGGAGCAGTTCTTC,CASSLGGREQFF
TRBV7-2,few,-,TRBJ2-1,14,TGTGCCAGCAGCTTAGGGCTGTCCTACAATGAGCAGTTCTTC,CASSLGLSYNEQFF
TRBV7-2,-,-,TRBJ2-7,12,TGTGCCAGCAGCTTAGTCTCTCTTGAGCAGTACTTC,CASSLVSLEQYF
TRBV7-3,-,TRBD2,TRBJ2-7,16,TGTGCCAGCAGCCCAGCGGGAGCCGGGGGGGCCTACGAGCAGTACTTC,CASSPAGAGGAYEQYF